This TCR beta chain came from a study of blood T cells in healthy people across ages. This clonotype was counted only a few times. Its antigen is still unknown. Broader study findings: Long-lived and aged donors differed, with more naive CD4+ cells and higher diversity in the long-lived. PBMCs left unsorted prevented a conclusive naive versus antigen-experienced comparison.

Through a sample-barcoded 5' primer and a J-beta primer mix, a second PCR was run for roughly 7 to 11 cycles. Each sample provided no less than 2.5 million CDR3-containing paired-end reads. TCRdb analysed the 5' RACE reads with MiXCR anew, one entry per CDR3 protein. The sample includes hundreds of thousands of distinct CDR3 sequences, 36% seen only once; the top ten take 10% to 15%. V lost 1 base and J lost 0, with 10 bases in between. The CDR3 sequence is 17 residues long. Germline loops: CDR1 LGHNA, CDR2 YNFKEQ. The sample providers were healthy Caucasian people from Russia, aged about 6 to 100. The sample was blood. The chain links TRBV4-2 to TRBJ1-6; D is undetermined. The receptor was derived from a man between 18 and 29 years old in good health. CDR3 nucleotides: TGTGCCAGCAGCCAAGGGTTACAGAGCTCCTATAATTCACCCCTCCACTTT. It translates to CASSQGLQSSYNSPLHF.